The following is a T cell receptor (beta chain) sequence with its context. Autoimmune disease history or systemic immunosuppression disqualified patients. Blood specimens came from baseline, cycle 4 day 1, and cycle 7 day 1. The data were obtained in a study of OX40 agonist ivuxolimab in advanced cancers. This CDR3 comprises 15 residues. V lost 7 bases, J lost 3 bases, and 13 bases lay in between. From germline, CDR1 is MNHEY and CDR2 SVGAGI. This table comes from immunoSEQ multiplex PCR, and its TCRdb copy is limited to in-frame clones, with some not included. The top ten hold around 17% of the sample, which has about 40,000 clones, roughly 84% seen once.

V is TRBV6-5 and J is TRBJ1-6, with a possible D match to TRBD1 (5 bases). Sequences were derived from CD4+ or CD8+ T cells sorted from blood, sampled in a trial of the OX40 agonist ivuxolimab. The clonotype was recovered from an adult with an advanced solid tumor such as melanoma, head and neck, liver or kidney cancer. Here the CDR3 reads CASTRGDFYNSPLHF. The DNA for the CDR3 is TGTGCCAGCACCCGAGGGGATTTCTATAATTCACCCCTCCACTTT.